A selection of T cell receptor beta chains follows, all from one sample in a study of OX40 agonist ivuxolimab in advanced cancers. The protocol was immunoSEQ multiplex PCR, while the TCRdb copy is restricted to in-frame clones and leaves out a portion. The sample comprises roughly 100,000 clones, roughly 90% of which are singletons, and 0.79% rests with the top ten. The starting material was CD4+ or CD8+ T cells sorted from blood, obtained in a trial of the OX40 agonist ivuxolimab. All receptors derive from an adult with an advanced solid tumor such as melanoma, head and neck, liver or kidney cancer. The CDR3 runs from the conserved cysteine through the conserved F or W. The D gene is left open where the match is weak. Some rows mark clone size as missing; the rest say once, few, many or name a class of expanded clone.

NA | NA | TRBJ2-7 | TRBV19 | CASTNAREQYF | TGTGCCAGTACGAATGCCCGCGAGCAGTACTTC
NA | NA | TRBJ1-4 | TRBV10-2 | CASRPDATTNEKLFF | TGCGCCAGCAGGCCCGACGCCACAACTAATGAAAAACTGTTTTTT
NA | TRBD1 | TRBJ1-1 | TRBV27 | CASSSDKGQGIGEAFF | TGTGCCAGCAGTTCAGATAAGGGACAGGGGATCGGTGAAGCTTTCTTT
NA | NA | TRBJ1-3 | TRBV7-6 | CASSLVPGSSGNTIYF | TGTGCCAGCAGCTTAGTCCCTGGAAGCTCTGGAAACACCATATATTTT
NA | NA | TRBJ1-6 | TRBV7-2 | CASSLEAGPLHF | TGTGCCAGCAGCTTAGAAGCGGGTCCCCTCCACTTT
NA | NA | TRBJ1-5 | TRBV9 | CASSVGDTSNQPQHF | TGTGCCAGCAGCGTAGGGGACACTAGCAATCAGCCCCAGCATTTT
once | NA | TRBJ2-1 | TRBV5-1 | CASSLRVGQDEQFF | TGCGCCAGCAGCTTACGGGTAGGGCAGGATGAGCAGTTCTTC
NA | TRBD1 | TRBJ2-7 | TRBV4-3 | CASSQGLQGEASYEQYF | TGCGCCAGCAGCCAAGGGCTGCAGGGGGAAGCCTCCTACGAGCAGTACTTC
NA | NA | TRBJ2-7 | TRBV11-2 | CASSLPSASGSYEQYF | TGTGCCAGCAGCTTACCATCGGCCAGCGGCTCCTACGAGCAGTACTTC
NA | NA | TRBJ1-3 | TRBV28 | CASNSPGRGSGNTIYF | TGTGCCAGCAACTCGCCGGGACGGGGCTCTGGAAACACCATATATTTT
NA | TRBD2 | TRBJ2-7 | TRBV28 | CASRIRPGGRHNF | TGTGCCAGCAGGATTCGACCGGGGGGGCGTCATAACTTC
NA | NA | TRBJ1-6 | TRBV9 | CASSVAGAQNSPLHF | TGTGCCAGCAGCGTAGCCGGGGCCCAAAATTCACCCCTCCACTTT
NA | NA | TRBJ1-5 | TRBV25-1 | CASSELVAGPRKLPQHF | TGTGCCAGCAGTGAATTAGTAGCAGGGCCTCGGAAATTGCCCCAGCATTTT
NA | NA | TRBJ2-5 | TRBV7-9 | CASSQNGGQETQYF | TGTGCCAGCAGTCAAAACGGGGGACAAGAGACCCAGTACTTC
NA | NA | TRBJ2-2 | TRBV28 | CASSSPHTGELFF | TGTGCCAGCAGCTCCCCCCACACCGGGGAGCTGTTTTTT
NA | NA | TRBJ1-1 | TRBV7-2 | CASSGPMNTEAFF | TGTGCCAGCAGCGGACCAATGAACACTGAAGCTTTCTTT
NA | TRBD2 | TRBJ2-7 | TRBV18 | CASSLGRGSASYEQYF | TGTGCCAGCTCCCTTGGGAGGGGTTCAGCATCCTACGAGCAGTACTTC
NA | NA | TRBJ1-1 | TRBV28 | CASSFNEGRGMNTEAFF | TGTGCCAGCAGTTTCAATGAGGGGCGCGGGATGAACACTGAAGCTTTCTTT
once | NA | TRBJ2-7 | TRBV4-2 | CASSPVISGSYEQYF | TGTGCCAGCAGCCCAGTCATTTCAGGGTCCTACGAGCAGTACTTC
NA | NA | TRBJ2-5 | TRBV19 | CASSMSQETQYF | TGTGCCAGTAGTATGTCGCAAGAGACCCAGTACTTC
once | TRBD1 | TRBJ2-5 | TRBV18 | CASSKGQVQETQYF | TGTGCCAGCTCAAAGGGACAGGTCCAAGAGACCCAGTACTTC